A single sample gave rise to the 10 T cell receptor beta chains below, sequenced in a study of blood T cell repertoires in COVID-19. Profiled with immunoSEQ multiplex PCR; TCRdb holds only in-frame clones, not every one. The data contain a few hundred thousand clones, 87% of them singletons. Sequencing was done on a sample of PBMCs or T cells enriched from blood (not recorded which). These receptors were obtained from a man younger than 35 with acute COVID-19.

The J gene is TRBJ1-4, the V gene TRBV29-1; perhaps TRBD1 as D (5 bases). Trimming removed 1 base from V and 10 bases from J, with 16 bases in between. Germline CDR1 SQVTM, CDR2 ANQGSEA. The CDR3 covers 14 residues. DNA for the CDR3: TGCAGCGTTGAAGGACTCGGGGCGGAGGGAAAACTGTTTTTT. This sequence encodes CSVEGLGAEGKLFF.

This rearrangement joins TRBV3-1 (or the pseudogene TRBV3-2) to TRBJ1-3, with 7 positions matching TRBD1. CDR3 length: 13 residues. The germline V gene has CDR1 LGHDT and CDR2 YNNKEL (reference sequence). With 6 bases clipped from V and 8 bases from J, the junction kept 7 bases outside the gene matches. The CDR3, as DNA: TGTGCCAGCAGATCGGGACAGCCCGACACCATATATTTT. It is translated as CASRSGQPDTIYF.

The CDR3 here is CASKRAGGENIQYF. In DNA form, the CDR3 reads TGTGCCAGCAAGAGGGCGGGGGGAGAAAACATTCAGTACTTC. The V and J genes are TRBV25-1 and TRBJ2-4; 8 bases match TRBD2. CDR1 is MGHDK, CDR2 SYGVNS, per germline. CDR3 size: 14 residues. The V gene end was trimmed by 7 bases and the J gene end by 5 bases; junction bases not matched to a gene: 7.

V and J are TRBV27 and TRBJ2-5, with 8 bases matching TRBD2. CDR1 MNHEY and CDR2 SMNVEV come from the germline V gene (reference sequence). Trimming took 1 base from V and 0 from J; bases not matched to a gene: 1. CDR3 size: 15 residues. This chain's CDR3 is CASSLYSGDQETQYF. CDR3 sequence (DNA): TGTGCCAGCAGTTTATATAGCGGGGACCAAGAGACCCAGTACTTC.

This sequence joins TRBV18 and TRBJ1-4; D perhaps matches TRBD1 (6 bases). The germline gives CDR1 KGHSH, CDR2 LQKENI. Trimming cost V 1 base and J 7 bases, with 16 bases left between them. The CDR3 is made up of 16 amino acids. CDR3 protein: CASSPLTGTSTEKLFF. The CDR3 nucleotides read TGTGCCAGCTCACCACTAACAGGGACATCAACTGAAAAACTGTTTTTT.

This clone appeared a few times. The chain carries TRBV27 and TRBJ2-1; 9 bases match TRBD1. This CDR3 is built from 15 residues. From germline, CDR1 is MNHEY and CDR2 SMNVEV (reference sequence). V dropped 5 bases and J dropped 3; count of bases not matched to a gene: 5. The CDR3 nucleotides are TGTGCCAGCAGTGTAACGGGACAGGGCTACAATGAGCAGTTCTTC. It encodes CASSVTGQGYNEQFF.

V gene TRBV13 combines with J gene TRBJ2-6, with D tentatively TRBD1 (6 bases). Trimming left V 5 bases short and J 0 bases short, with 17 bases between. Germline-derived CDR1 and CDR2 are PRHDT and FYEKMQ (reference sequence). The CDR3 covers 18 residues. In DNA form, the CDR3 reads TGTGCCAGCAGCCAAAACAGGGTCACTCTCTCTGGGGCCAACGTCCTGACTTTC. It specifies CASSQNRVTLSGANVLTF.

The genes are TRBV2 and TRBJ2-7, with TRBD1 as a possible D gene (6 bases). Trimming stripped 6 bases from V and 5 bases from J, with 29 bases between. The CDR3 totals 18 residues. Germline CDR1 SNHLY, CDR2 FYNNEI. The CDR3 region is CASRFVLTGSQASDEQYF. The CDR3 region has the DNA TGTGCCAGCAGATTCGTTCTTACAGGGAGTCAGGCTTCGGACGAGCAGTACTTC.

The chain is built from TRBV9 and TRBJ2-7; the match to TRBD2 covers 10 bases. The CDR3 spans 15 residues. After removal of 3 bases from V and 2 bases from J, the junction contained 5 bases not matched to a gene. CDR1 SGDLS and CDR2 YYNGEE come from the germline V gene. The CDR3 sequence is CASSAGLAAAYEQYF. CDR3 sequence (DNA): TGTGCCAGCAGCGCAGGACTAGCGGCTGCCTACGAGCAGTACTTC.

In the case of this clone: One end of the junction fails to match germline, which may point to a read error. The rearrangement joins TRBV5-4 to TRBJ1-3, with D perhaps matching TRBD1 (6 bases). There are 17 residues in the CDR3. The germline V gene encodes CDR1 SGHNT and CDR2 YYREEE (reference sequence). The CDR3 here is CASSLNTGPASENTIYF. As DNA, the CDR3 is TGTGCCAGCAGCCTTAATACAGGGCCAGCTTCTGAAAACACCATATATTTT.